Below, one T cell receptor beta chain is given with its context. By how much of the sample it makes up, this clonotype is medium-sized (0.01 to 0.1%). What antigen it recognizes has not been identified. Base quality data are lacking; no much larger clone is found one base away. The data originate from a study of spatial heterogeneity in lung cancer (dated by TCRdb to about 2019). At the level of the whole study: Beta-chain transcripts were consistently detected in greater numbers than alpha-chain transcripts, which likely reflects a higher abundance of beta-chain transcripts. In the raw uncorrected reads, each unique combination of TCR and UMI appeared on average more than ten times. In tumor regions, TCR transcript counts showed a strong correlation with a T cell transcriptional module score from matched bulk RNA-seq. TCR alpha and beta repertoires were quantitatively compared across multiple tumor regions, matched nontumor lung and blood in non-small cell lung cancer. Both alpha and beta chains were TCR-sequenced in a few hundred tumor regions, approximately 64 matched nontumor lung samples and around 54 PBMC samples obtained at surgery. Nonsynonymous mutation counts, determined by whole-exome sequencing of tumor tissue, were related to features of the TCR repertoire.

The germline V gene provides CDR1 SGHAT and CDR2 FQNNGV. V and J are trimmed by 2 bases and 7 bases, and the gene matches miss 10 bases of the junction. From its cysteine to its phenylalanine, the CDR3 spans 15 amino acids. The retained sequence is limited to the CDR3, 45 bases, with the frame set at the first base. The time point label of this sample denotes: sample taken at primary tumor resection. Donors were under 95 patients with early-stage, untreated non-small cell lung cancer from the lung TRACERx cohort. TCR sequencing used whole RNA extracted from tumor and nontumor lung tissue, or from cryopreserved PBMC samples, without cell sorting. A patient was chosen for TCR sequencing only when enough RNA was available from at least two tumor regions. Before being selected, tumor and adjacent nontumor lung specimens were reviewed by a lung pathologist. Library preparation was by 5' RACE. TCRdb lists the instrument as NextSeq 500. The TCR library protocol attached a unique molecular identifier to each TCR cDNA molecule to allow correction of PCR and sequencing errors. The paper's data handling went like this. TCR identification, UMI-based error correction and CDR3 extraction were performed with Decombinator tools. Expanded TCRs were defined as those above a frequency of 2 per 1,000, corresponding to the top 1% of the tumor frequency distribution. Expanded tumor TCRs were classed as regional if statistically deemed absent (corrected P<0.05) from at least one tumor region, otherwise ubiquitous. Rényi diversity was computed with the R vegan package after subsampling each repertoire 100 times to 5,000 TCRs. CDR3 similarity networks were built from amino acid triplet string-kernel similarity, connecting CDR3s with pairwise similarity above 0.82. Clones were called with MiXCR by TCRdb after fastp trimmed the public reads at Q25, and only in-frame beta chains were retained. Entries are consolidated by CDR3 protein sequence, retaining the most common genes and DNA. It is TCRdb's table, rather than the study itself, that gives the V and J calls and clone size. The sample table lists thousands of distinct CDR3 sequences, under 7.5% of them with a count of one. The top ten clonotypes cover 8.3% of the sample.

The study at large found these results: Counts of ubiquitous and regional expanded TCRs correlated with counts of ubiquitous and regional nonsynonymous mutations, respectively. A correlation was observed between the number of expanded intratumoral alpha and beta TCRs and the tumor nonsynonymous mutation count. TCR-seq coverage of tumor T cells was estimated to be only about 7% for alpha chains and roughly 14% for beta chains. Confirming at a functional level the hypothesis that regional TCRs recognize regional mutations was considered to require additional single-cell paired TCR alpha and beta sequencing.

Rearrangement joined TRBV11-2 to TRBJ2-7; 8 middle bases align to TRBD1. The specimen comprised lung tumor tissue, sampled at surgery. The TCR originated in a male donor with early-stage non-small cell lung cancer. The CDR3 corresponds to CASSLSGQGAREQYF. The bases are TGTGCCAGCAGCTTAAGCGGCCAGGGGGCAAGGGAGCAGTACTTC.